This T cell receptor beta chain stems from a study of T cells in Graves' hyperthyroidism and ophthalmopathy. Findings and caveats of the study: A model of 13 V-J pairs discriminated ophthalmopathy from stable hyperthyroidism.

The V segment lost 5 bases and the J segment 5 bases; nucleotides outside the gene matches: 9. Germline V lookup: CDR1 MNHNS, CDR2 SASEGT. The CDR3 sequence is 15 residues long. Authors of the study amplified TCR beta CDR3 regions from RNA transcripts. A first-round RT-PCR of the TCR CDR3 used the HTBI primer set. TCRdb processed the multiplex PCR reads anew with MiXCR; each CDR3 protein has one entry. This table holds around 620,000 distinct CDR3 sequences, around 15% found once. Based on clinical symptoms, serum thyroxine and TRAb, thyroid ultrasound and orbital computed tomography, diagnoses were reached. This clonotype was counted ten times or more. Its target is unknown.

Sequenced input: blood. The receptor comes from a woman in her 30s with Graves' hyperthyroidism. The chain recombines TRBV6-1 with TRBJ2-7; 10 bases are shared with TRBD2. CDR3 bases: TGTGCCAGCAGTTATGTGATAGCGGGGGGCCACGAGCAGTACTTC. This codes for CASSYVIAGGHEQYF.